Below are 26 T cell receptor beta chains sequenced from a single sample in a study of post-analysis software for immune sequencing data. The antigens for these receptors are not known. Findings and limits, study-wide: TRBV5-6, TRBV5-1 and TRBV20-1 were among roughly five TRBV segments more frequent in patients than controls.

Built from TCR beta cDNA, the libraries had unique molecular identifiers in them. TCRdb itself ran the PCR reads through MiXCR, one entry per CDR3 protein. The data show approximately 730,000 distinct CDR3 sequences, 25% to 30% seen once. The specimen was blood. The source of these receptors is a girl aged 5-17 years with multiple sclerosis.

This clonotype was picked up many times. The chain has TRBV20-1 and TRBJ2-1; the D is unclear. V dropped 0 bases and J dropped 0 bases, with 6 bases sitting between them. This CDR3 is 14 amino acids long. CDR1 DFQATT and CDR2 SNEGSKA come from the germline V gene (reference sequence). CDR3 sequence (DNA): TGCAGTGCTAGAGATTCCGCCTCCTACAATGAGCAGTTCTTC. Translated: CSARDSASYNEQFF.

About this clonotype itself: Mismatch with germline at one junction end may stem from a read error. The rearrangement uses TRBV3-1 and TRBJ1-2; D ambiguous. Germline assignment: CDR1 LGHDT and CDR2 YNNKEL (reference sequence). The CDR3 extends over 15 amino acids. The CDR3 DNA sequence: TGTGCCAGAAGCCAAGTTCTGGGAATCGGCTATGGCTACACCTTC. The encoded protein is CARSQVLGIGYGYTF.

About this clonotype itself: One base away lies a much larger clone, so this may be a sequencing read error. The chain couples TRBV7-2 to TRBJ2-1, with unresolved D. The J call may be wrong; the DNA end is better matched by TRBJ2-7. CDR1 is SGHTA and CDR2 is FQGNSA in the germline V gene. CDR3 size: 14 residues. The CDR3 loop reads CASSPASSYNEQYF. CDR3 sequence (DNA): TGTGCCAGCAGCCCCGCGAGCTCCTACAATGAGCAGTACTTC.

About this clonotype: One end of the junction does not line up with germline, which may come from a read error. This chain connects TRBV28 to TRBJ2-7; TRBD1 agrees at 7 bases. The CDR3 is 14 residues long. Germline V CDR1 and CDR2: MDHEN, SYDVKM. The CDR3 DNA reads TGTCCCAGCAGTACCAGTCTAACAGGGGCCGAGCAGTACTTC. Its translation is CPSSTSLTGAEQYF.

Of note for this clonotype: A much larger clone lies a single base off, so this may be a read error. This chain joins TRBV4-3 and TRBJ2-5; TRBD2 might be the D (5 bases). The CDR3 is made up of 14 amino acids. Germline CDR1 is LGHNA and CDR2 is YSLEER. V dropped 4 bases and J dropped 6 bases, with 15 bases sitting between them. The CDR3 region is CASSLNEGRKTQYF. The CDR3 region has the DNA TGCGCCAGCAGCCTTAACGAGGGTCGGAAGACCCAGTACTTC.

Concerning this clonotype: A single base separates this from a much larger clone, so it may be a read error. CDR3 in amino acids: CSIGETSGPSEQYF. CDR3 DNA: TGCAGCATAGGAGAGACTAGCGGCCCCTCCGAGCAGTACTTC. This chain connects TRBV20-1 to TRBJ2-7; 9 bases are a match to TRBD2. There are 14 residues in the CDR3. The germline CDR1 and CDR2 sequences are DFQATT and SNEGSKA (reference sequence).

This clonotype appeared a few times. The chain employs TRBV6-6 and TRBJ2-7; a weak D match, TRBD2 (6 bases). CDR3 length: 14 residues. CDR1 MNHNY and CDR2 SVGAGI come from the germline V gene (reference sequence). Deletions cut 2 bases from V and 3 bases from J, with 11 bases between. CDR3 amino acids: CASSYRDSYYEQYF. The CDR3 nucleotides read TGTGCCAGCAGTTACCGGGACTCATACTACGAGCAGTACTTC.

This chain connects TRBV7-8 to TRBJ1-5; D gene unclear. Germline CDR1 is SGHVS and CDR2 is FQNEAQ. The CDR3 covers 14 residues. The V gene lost 8 bases and the J gene lost 0 bases, with 11 bases spanning the gap. CDR3 residues: CASSGPDSNQPQHF. The CDR3 nucleotides are TGTGCCAGCTCCGGGCCGGATAGCAATCAGCCCCAGCATTTT.

This clonotype occurred many times. The chain joins TRBV3-1 to TRBJ2-3, with TRBD2 matching 7 bases. The junction had 13 bases not matched to a gene; V was cut back by 1 base and J by 6 bases. The CDR3 sequence is 17 residues long. The germline V gene has CDR1 LGHDT and CDR2 YNNKEL (reference sequence). The CDR3 region has the DNA TGTGCCAGCAGCCAAGTTTTGCCAGCGGGGCTGTCCGATACGCAGTATTTT. Translated: CASSQVLPAGLSDTQYF.

This clonotype appeared a few times. The chain uses TRBV20-1 and TRBJ2-3; the match to TRBD2 covers 9 bases. CDR1 is DFQATT, CDR2 SNEGSKA, per germline (reference sequence). This CDR3 comprises 12 residues. The V segment lost 8 bases and the J segment 6 bases; nucleotides outside the gene matches: 6. CDR3 sequence (DNA): TGCAGTCCTGGACTAGCGCCTGATACGCAGTATTTT. Its translation: CSPGLAPDTQYF.

V is TRBV5-6 and J is TRBJ2-6; D unclear. V was shortened by 10 bases and J by 4 bases, with 24 bases between the two germline ends. CDR1 is SGHDT, CDR2 YYEEEE, per germline. CDR3 size: 17 residues. Written as DNA, the CDR3 is TGTGCCGGCGGCCAGGACGCATCCGTCTCGGGGGCCAACGTCCTGACTTTC. Its protein is CAGGQDASVSGANVLTF.

This clonotype was detected a few times. J is TRBJ1-2 and V is TRBV3-1; TRBD1 matches at 7 bases. V lost 0 bases and J lost 10; bases outside the gene matches: 5. The length of the CDR3 is 13 residues. Germline CDR1 LGHDT, CDR2 YNNKEL (reference sequence). The CDR3 reads CASSQDRQGVYTF. CDR3 nucleotide sequence: TGTGCCAGCAGCCAAGATCGACAGGGTGTCTACACCTTC. The full variable domain, in which reference TRBV3-1 and TRBJ1-2 provide the parts outside the CDR3, is DTAVSQTPKYLVTQMGNDKSIKCEQNLGHDTMYWYKQDSKKFLKIMFSYNNKELIINETVPNRFSPKSPDKAHLNLHINSLELGDSAVYFCASSQDRQGVYTFGSGTRLTVV.

This chain joins TRBV3-1 and TRBJ2-1; tentative D call: TRBD1 (6 bases). V was trimmed by 4 bases and J by 8 bases, leaving 15 bases between them. CDR1 is LGHDT, CDR2 YNNKEL, per germline (reference sequence). The CDR3 runs to 14 residues. The CDR3 loop is CASSPPRGGYEQFF. The DNA for the CDR3 is TGTGCCAGCAGCCCCCCCCGAGGGGGATATGAGCAGTTCTTC.

In its sample, this clonotype was seen many times. The V and J genes are TRBV29-1 and TRBJ2-4; 11 nucleotides line up with TRBD2. This CDR3 has 11 amino acids. Trimming cost V 7 bases and J 9 bases; bases outside gene matches: 2. CDR1 SQVTM and CDR2 ANQGSEA come from the germline V gene. CDR3 protein: CSAGLAGIQYF. For the CDR3, the DNA is TGCAGCGCCGGACTAGCGGGCATTCAGTACTTC.

This clonotype was counted a few times. The chain links TRBV7-2 to TRBJ2-1; tentative D call: TRBD2 (7 bases). Germline CDR1 is SGHTA and CDR2 is FQGNSA. V was shortened by 0 bases and J by 2 bases, with 11 bases between the two germline ends. The CDR3 consists of 16 residues. The CDR3 nucleotides read TGTGCCAGCAGCTTAGCTCCGGGGGGCACCTACAATGAGCAGTTCTTC. Its protein is CASSLAPGGTYNEQFF.

This clonotype has a count of ten or more. The V gene is TRBV5-6, the J gene TRBJ2-7; 15 bases fit TRBD2. V lost 3 bases, J lost 3 bases, and 7 bases stayed unmatched. This CDR3 contains 17 residues. Germline values: CDR1 SGHDT, CDR2 YYEEEE. CDR3 bases: TGTGCCAGCAGCTACGGACTAGCGGGAGGGGTCTACTACGAGCAGTACTTC. Translating gives CASSYGLAGGVYYEQYF.

This clonotype was seen a handful of times. This chain uses TRBV7-6 with TRBJ2-2; maybe TRBD2 (5 bases). Trimming pared 6 bases from V and 4 bases from J, leaving 15 bases between. Germline-derived CDR1 and CDR2 are SGHVS and FNYEAQ. CDR3 length: 15 residues. CDR3 DNA: TGTGCCAGCAGTCCGTCGCGGGTTGGCACCGGGGAGCTGTTTTTT. Residues: CASSPSRVGTGELFF. Full variable domain (missing parts from reference TRBV7-6 and TRBJ2-2): GAGVSQSPRYKVTKRGQDVALRCDPISGHVSLYWYRQALGQGPEFLTYFNYEAQQDKSGLPNDRFSAERPEGSISTLTIQRTEQRDSAMYRCASSPSRVGTGELFFGEGSRLTVL.

A few counts support this clonotype. The chain employs TRBV29-1 and TRBJ2-1; D not resolved. The CDR3 is 10 residues long. Germline lookup yields CDR1 SQVTM and CDR2 ANQGSEA. V was cut by 7 bases and J by 12 bases, with 13 bases left in between. CDR3 in DNA: TGCAGCGGAAGAGACCATGGGCAGTTCTTC. Protein sequence: CSGRDHGQFF.

This clonotype was recorded many times. The chain combines TRBV20-1 with TRBJ2-7, with TRBD2 matching 8 bases. The germline V gene encodes CDR1 DFQATT and CDR2 SNEGSKA (reference sequence). The V and J ends lost 0 bases and 6 bases, in that order; junction bases with no gene match: 4. This CDR3 has 13 amino acids. The CDR3 reads CSARDHGTSEQYF. The CDR3 DNA follows: TGCAGTGCTAGAGATCACGGGACTAGCGAGCAGTACTTC.

This clonotype was seen a few times. The chain links TRBV6-5 to TRBJ1-2; tentative D call: TRBD1 (5 bases). V lost 0 bases and J lost 4, with 15 bases in between. CDR1 and CDR2 from the germline V gene are MNHEY and SVGAGI. The length of the CDR3 is 16 residues. CDR3 sequence (DNA): TGTGCCAGCAGTTACTCCACAGGAACTTTTAGCTATGGCTACACCTTC. Translated, it gives CASSYSTGTFSYGYTF.

The rearrangement uses TRBV27 and TRBJ2-7; no firm D call. The CDR3 extends over 14 amino acids. V lost 0 bases and J lost 1, with 7 bases in between. Germline CDR1 MNHEY, CDR2 SMNVEV (reference sequence). The CDR3 here is CASSLSAGSYEQYF. The CDR3 nucleotides are TGTGCCAGCAGTTTATCAGCAGGTTCCTACGAGCAGTACTTC.

The J gene is TRBJ2-7, the V gene TRBV7-2; TRBD2 agrees at 10 bases. The CDR3 totals 16 residues. V was pared by 1 base and J by 7 bases, with 10 bases of the junction left unmatched. Germline V gives CDR1 SGHTA, CDR2 FQGNSA. This chain's CDR3 is CASSLDPGLALREQYF. The CDR3, as DNA: TGTGCCAGCAGCTTAGACCCGGGACTAGCGTTAAGGGAGCAGTACTTC.

This clonotype was observed a handful of times. CDR3 amino acids: CSVDRGLETQYF. The CDR3 region has the DNA TGCAGCGTTGACAGGGGCCTGGAGACCCAGTACTTC. The chain is built from TRBV29-1 and TRBJ2-4, with D tentatively TRBD1 (6 bases). The DNA matches TRBJ2-5 better at its end, which makes the J call doubtful. CDR1 is SQVTM, CDR2 ANQGSEA, per germline. The length of the CDR3 is 12 residues.

This clonotype came up a few times. CDR3 nucleotides: TGTGCCAGCTCACCCCCGGGACAGTTCTACAATGAGCAGTTCTTC. Amino acid sequence: CASSPPGQFYNEQFF. The genes are TRBV18 and TRBJ2-1, with TRBD1 matching 7 bases. Per the germline V gene, CDR1 is KGHSH and CDR2 is LQKENI. The CDR3 is 15 residues long. The ends lost 3 bases at V and 3 bases at J; junction bases unmatched: 5.

The table lists this clonotype with a few counts. The chain links TRBV4-1 to TRBJ1-2, with D hard to call. CDR3 size: 14 residues. Germline V lookup: CDR1 MGHRA, CDR2 YSYEKL. The V end lost 2 bases, the J end lost 10 bases, and 17 bases lay between the germline ends. The CDR3 DNA follows: TGCGCCAGCAGCCAACCAACGGGAAGGTCCAACTACACCTTC. This gives the protein CASSQPTGRSNYTF.

This chain joins TRBV10-3 and TRBJ2-2, with D unresolved. The CDR3 totals 15 residues. With 5 bases removed from V and 8 bases from J, the gap between germline ends came to 18 bases. Per the germline V gene, CDR1 is ENHRY and CDR2 is SYGVKD. The CDR3 loop reads CAISPQVLTAGELFF. DNA for the CDR3: TGTGCCATCAGTCCTCAGGTCCTAACAGCTGGGGAGCTGTTTTTT.